This T cell receptor beta chain was documented in a study of beta chain features in type 1 diabetes. Each sorted population was over 95% pure. This clone was seen a few times. Expressed TCRB transcripts were sequenced after all isolated RNA was converted to cDNA. Assay: immunoSEQ multiplex PCR; the TCRdb copy retains only in-frame clones and omits some. The sample has under 400,000 clones, around 19% seen once; the top ten hold around 0.045%. V shed 4 bases, J shed 9 bases, and the junction held 3 bases outside the gene matches. CDR3 size: 14 residues. Germline V gene data show CDR1 as SGHTA and CDR2 as FQGNSA.

The clonotype was recovered from a woman between 18 and 29 years old in good health. The specimen sequenced was naive CD4+ T cells from blood. The chain joins TRBV7-2 to TRBJ2-1; 13 positions match TRBD2. The CDR3 DNA is TGTGCCAGCAGCTCTGGGACTAGCGGGATTGAGCAGTTCTTC. This codes for CASSSGTSGIEQFF.